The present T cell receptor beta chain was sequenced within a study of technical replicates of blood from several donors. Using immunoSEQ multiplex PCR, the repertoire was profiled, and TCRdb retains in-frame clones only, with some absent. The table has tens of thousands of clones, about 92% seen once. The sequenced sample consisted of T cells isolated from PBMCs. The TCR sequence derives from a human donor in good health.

The CDR3 loop reads CASSDGGGGLSGYTF. CDR3 bases: TGTGCCAGCAGTGATGGAGGGGGCGGACTAAGTGGCTACACCTTC. V is TRBV25-1 and J is TRBJ1-2, with 7 bases identical to TRBD1. The germline gives CDR1 MGHDK, CDR2 SYGVNS. This CDR3 region has 15 residues. The V and J ends lost 3 bases and 7 bases, in that order; junction bases with no gene match: 11.